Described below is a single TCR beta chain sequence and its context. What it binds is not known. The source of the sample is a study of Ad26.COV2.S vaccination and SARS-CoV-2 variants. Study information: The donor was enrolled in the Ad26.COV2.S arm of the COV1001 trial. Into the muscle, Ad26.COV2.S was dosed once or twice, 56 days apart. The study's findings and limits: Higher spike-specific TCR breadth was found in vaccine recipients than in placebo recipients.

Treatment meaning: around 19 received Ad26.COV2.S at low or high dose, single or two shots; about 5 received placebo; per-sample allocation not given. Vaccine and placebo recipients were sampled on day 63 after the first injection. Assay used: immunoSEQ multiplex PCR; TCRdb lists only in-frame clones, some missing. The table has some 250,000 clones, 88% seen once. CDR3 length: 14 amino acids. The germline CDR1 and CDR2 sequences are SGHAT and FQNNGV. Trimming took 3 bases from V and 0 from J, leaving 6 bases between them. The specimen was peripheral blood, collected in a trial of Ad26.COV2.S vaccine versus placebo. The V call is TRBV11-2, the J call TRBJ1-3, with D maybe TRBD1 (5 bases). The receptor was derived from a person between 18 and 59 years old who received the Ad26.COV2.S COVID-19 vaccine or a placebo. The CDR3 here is CASSLTVSGNTIYF. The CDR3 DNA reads TGTGCCAGCAGCTTGACAGTCTCTGGAAACACCATATATTTT.